This entry concerns a single T cell receptor beta chain. Its antigen is still unknown. The sample originates from a study of CD8+ T cells in alopecia areata. Regarding the study as a whole: Clonality was higher in lesional than normal scalp, especially in alopecia totalis/universalis.

This CDR3 comprises 13 residues. Trimming took 0 bases from V and 11 from J, leaving 9 bases between them. The germline CDR1 and CDR2 sequences are SGDLS and YYNGEE. Documented treatment: oral pan-JAK inhibitor, 5-10 mg twice daily. Samples from alopecia areata patients were lesional scalp punch biopsies and peripheral blood. Following extraction, RNA underwent reverse transcription to cDNA, which served as the sequencing template. Assay used: immunoSEQ multiplex PCR; TCRdb lists only in-frame clones, some missing. The data show roughly 120,000 clones, 50% to 65% seen once. Sample: CD4+ T cells sorted from blood, taken at week 24, from a patient treated with tofacitinib. The receptor was derived from a human donor with alopecia areata. The chain links TRBV9 to TRBJ1-6; D is uncertain. CDR3 amino acids: CASSVDIRAPLHF. CDR3 DNA: TGTGCCAGCAGCGTAGACATTCGAGCACCCCTCCACTTT.